This T cell receptor beta chain is drawn from a study of blood T cells in healthy people across ages. Regarding the study as a whole: Researchers deemed the diversity estimates from one million T cells underestimates.

A second 7 to 11 cycle PCR used barcoded and J-beta primers. TCRdb independently ran MiXCR on the 5' RACE reads; one entry per CDR3 protein. This sample yields about 640,000 distinct CDR3 sequences, of which 45% to 65% are seen a single time; around 37% belongs to the top ten. In the case of this clonotype: Its specificity is not known.

At least 5.5 micrograms of total RNA were extracted per sample. The CDR3 spans 15 residues. Trimming removed 5 bases at V and 3 bases at J, with 13 bases between. Germline V gene data show CDR1 as LGHNT and CDR2 as FRNRAP. The rearrangement links TRBV12-5 to TRBJ2-2; possibly TRBD2 for D (5 bases). The receptor's source is a man between 60 and 70 years old in good health. The specimen was blood. The CDR3 DNA follows: TGTGCTAGTGGTCGTTTCACCGGGGACACCGGGGAGCTGTTTTTT. It specifies CASGRFTGDTGELFF.